The 19 T cell receptor beta chains below were found in one sample sequenced in a study of technical replicates of blood from several donors. Assay used: immunoSEQ multiplex PCR; TCRdb lists only in-frame clones, some missing. This table holds about 81,000 clones, 95% to 97% found once. Material: T cells isolated from PBMCs. All receptors come from a human donor in good health.

This clone was seen only once. V usage is TRBV5-4 and J usage is TRBJ1-4, with 7 bases identical to TRBD1. This CDR3 comprises 16 residues. Germline V gives CDR1 SGHNT, CDR2 YYREEE (reference sequence). After removal of 0 bases from V and 2 bases from J, the junction contained 4 bases not matched to a gene. CDR3 sequence: CASSLDRGRTNEKLFF. In DNA form, the CDR3 reads TGTGCCAGCAGCTTGGACAGGGGCAGGACTAATGAAAAACTGTTTTTT.

The rearrangement links TRBV2 to TRBJ2-7, with 15 bases matching TRBD2. The CDR3 length is 15 residues. The V and J ends lost 6 bases and 5 bases, in that order; junction bases with no gene match: 5. Germline values: CDR1 SNHLY, CDR2 FYNNEI. CDR3 coding DNA: TGTGCCAGCAGGGGGACTAGCGGGAGGCAACACGAGCAGTACTTC. It encodes CASRGTSGRQHEQYF.

V and J are TRBV7-3 and TRBJ2-3; possibly TRBD2 for D (5 bases). Germline CDR1 SGHTA, CDR2 FQGTGA. Trimming shortened V by 3 bases and J by 4 bases, and 11 bases separated the two germline ends. The CDR3 contains 14 residues. CDR3 residues: CASSFATSSDTQYF. As DNA, the CDR3 is TGTGCCAGCAGCTTCGCTACTAGTTCAGATACGCAGTATTTT.

CDR3 sequence reads: CASSLGTQGNGYTF. The CDR3 DNA sequence: TGTGCCAGCAGCTTAGGGACCCAGGGGAACGGCTACACCTTC. The chain uses TRBV7-9 and TRBJ1-2, with D maybe TRBD1 (6 bases). Trimming stripped 1 base from V and 8 bases from J, with 14 bases between. Per germline, CDR1 SEHNR and CDR2 FQNEAQ (reference sequence). The CDR3 contains 14 residues.

In its sample, this clone was seen once. The rearrangement joins TRBV5-1 to TRBJ2-2; D is possibly TRBD1 (8 bases). This CDR3 has 16 amino acids. The germline V and J ends were trimmed by 4 bases and 14 bases, with 27 bases remaining between them. Per germline, CDR1 SGHRS and CDR2 YFSETQ. The CDR3 protein is CASSNRGGADPRALFF. In DNA form, the CDR3 reads TGCGCCAGCAGCAACAGGGGGGGGGCTGACCCCAGGGCCCTGTTTTTT.

The V and J genes are TRBV29-1 and TRBJ2-1; 14 nucleotides line up with TRBD2. This CDR3 is built from 15 residues. The V segment lost 7 bases and the J segment 8 bases; nucleotides outside the gene matches: 10. Germline V lookup: CDR1 SQVTM, CDR2 ANQGSEA. The CDR3, as DNA: TGCAGCGGGACCGGGACTAGCGGGAGTATCGATGAGCAGTTCTTC. Its protein is CSGTGTSGSIDEQFF.

The chain couples TRBV18 to TRBJ2-1, with unresolved D. The CDR3 has 12 residues. The V gene lost 4 bases and the J gene lost 6 bases, with 7 bases spanning the gap. CDR1 and CDR2 (germline): KGHSH, LQKENI. The CDR3 bases are TGTGCCAGCTCACTACGTAGCAATGAGCAGTTCTTC. Translated: CASSLRSNEQFF.

The chain links TRBV11-3 to TRBJ2-7; D is ambiguous. The CDR3 extends over 14 amino acids. In germline, CDR1 is SGHNT, CDR2 YENEEA. V gave up 3 bases and J gave up 2 bases, with 11 bases separating them. CDR3 sequence: CASSFSKPTYEQYF. CDR3 bases: TGTGCCAGCAGCTTCTCCAAGCCTACCTACGAGCAGTACTTC.

The V gene is TRBV2, the J gene TRBJ2-2, with 7 bases that match TRBD2. V shed 4 bases, J shed 4 bases, and the junction held 6 bases outside the gene matches. This CDR3 has 15 amino acids. In germline, CDR1 is SNHLY, CDR2 FYNNEI. The CDR3 DNA is TGTGCCAGCAGTGTAAGCGGGACGAGCACCGGGGAGCTGTTTTTT. It is translated as CASSVSGTSTGELFF.

The chain is built from TRBV27 and TRBJ1-2; 9 bases are a match to TRBD1. Germline CDR1 and CDR2: MNHEY and SMNVEV (reference sequence). The V segment lost 5 bases and the J segment 7 bases; nucleotides outside the gene matches: 2. The CDR3 length is 12 residues. The CDR3 region has the DNA TGTGCCAGCAGTCCGACAGGGGGTGGCTACACCTTC. This sequence encodes CASSPTGGGYTF.

This chain joins TRBV4-1 and TRBJ2-2; D ambiguous. Per the germline V gene, CDR1 is MGHRA and CDR2 is YSYEKL. The CDR3 covers 13 residues. Trimming left V 3 bases short and J 4 bases short, with 6 bases between. The CDR3 region is CASSHPGTGELFF. CDR3 bases: TGCGCCAGCAGCCATCCGGGCACCGGGGAGCTGTTTTTT.

This rearrangement joins TRBV6-1 to TRBJ1-4, with TRBD1 identical over 9 bases. The CDR3 is 13 amino acids. The junction had 7 bases not matched to a gene; V was cut back by 10 bases and J by 7 bases. Germline lookup yields CDR1 MNHNS and CDR2 SASEGT. Here the CDR3 reads CATHRDRAEKLFF. The CDR3 nucleotides read TGTGCCACCCACCGGGACAGGGCTGAAAAACTGTTTTTT.

The chain combines TRBV5-4 with TRBJ1-2; the match to TRBD1 covers 7 bases. Germline V CDR1 and CDR2: SGHNT, YYREEE (reference sequence). V was pared by 2 bases and J by 1 base, with 5 bases of the junction left unmatched. This CDR3 spans 15 amino acids. The CDR3 region has the DNA TGTGCCAGCAGCTTACTCCAGGGGGTTAACTATGGCTACACCTTC. It yields the protein CASSLLQGVNYGYTF.

The chain links TRBV6-1 to TRBJ1-5, with TRBD1 matching 9 bases. Unmatched junction bases numbered 10, after V lost 10 bases and J lost 6 bases. CDR1 is MNHNS, CDR2 SASEGT, per germline. This CDR3 is built from 14 residues. The CDR3 nucleotides read TGTGCCACCCTGGACAGGGGTATTACTCAGCCCCAGCATTTT. Its protein product is CATLDRGITQPQHF.

This chain joins TRBV10-3 and TRBJ1-5; possible D gene TRBD1, 5 bases. Trimming pared 2 bases from V and 2 bases from J, leaving 13 bases between. This CDR3 has 16 residues. Germline-derived CDR1 and CDR2 are ENHRY and SYGVKD. CDR3 protein: CAISEGAGYGNQPQHF. CDR3 in DNA: TGTGCCATCAGTGAGGGAGCAGGGTATGGCAATCAGCCCCAGCATTTT.

The chain uses TRBV9 and TRBJ1-2; possible D gene TRBD1, 5 bases. CDR3 size: 14 residues. Germline V lookup: CDR1 SGDLS, CDR2 YYNGEE. The V gene lost 7 bases and the J gene lost 1 base, with 14 bases spanning the gap. The DNA for the CDR3 is TGTGCCAGCCGTGGGGCAGGACGTAACTATGGCTACACCTTC. This sequence encodes CASRGAGRNYGYTF.

The chain links TRBV6-6 to TRBJ1-5, with D maybe TRBD1 (5 bases). The CDR3 length is 14 residues. Per germline, CDR1 MNHNY and CDR2 SVGAGI (reference sequence). V was trimmed by 5 bases and J by 4 bases, leaving 12 bases between them. The CDR3 is CASSRQRGNQPQHF. In DNA form, the CDR3 reads TGTGCCAGCAGTCGACAGCGGGGTAATCAGCCCCAGCATTTT.

The chain recombines TRBV19 with TRBJ2-6, with 11 positions matching TRBD1. CDR1 and CDR2 (germline): LNHDA, SQIVND (reference sequence). This CDR3 has 18 amino acids. With V trimmed by 3 bases and J by 2 bases, 6 bases remained unmatched. This CDR3 reads CASSIRDRGAAGANVLTF. CDR3 sequence (DNA): TGTGCCAGTAGTATCCGGGACAGGGGGGCTGCTGGGGCCAACGTCCTGACTTTC.

J is TRBJ2-3 and V is TRBV28; TRBD1 is a possible D gene (6 bases). The CDR3 covers 14 residues. Trimming removed 8 bases at V and 10 bases at J, with 22 bases between. Germline values: CDR1 MDHEN, CDR2 SYDVKM. CDR3 protein: CASASGSPGVPQYF. In DNA form, the CDR3 reads TGTGCCAGCGCATCCGGGTCTCCAGGGGTTCCGCAGTATTTT.